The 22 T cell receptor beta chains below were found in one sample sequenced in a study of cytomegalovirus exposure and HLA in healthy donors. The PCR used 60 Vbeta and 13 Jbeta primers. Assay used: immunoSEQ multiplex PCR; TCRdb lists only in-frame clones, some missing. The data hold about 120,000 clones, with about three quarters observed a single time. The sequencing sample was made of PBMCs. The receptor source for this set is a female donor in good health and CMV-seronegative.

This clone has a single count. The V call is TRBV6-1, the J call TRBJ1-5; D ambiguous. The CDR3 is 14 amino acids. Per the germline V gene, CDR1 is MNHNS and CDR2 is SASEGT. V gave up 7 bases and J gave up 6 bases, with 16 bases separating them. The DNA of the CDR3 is TGTGCCAGCATGGTGGGAGGGTTCGGTCAGCCCCAGCATTTT. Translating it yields CASMVGGFGQPQHF.

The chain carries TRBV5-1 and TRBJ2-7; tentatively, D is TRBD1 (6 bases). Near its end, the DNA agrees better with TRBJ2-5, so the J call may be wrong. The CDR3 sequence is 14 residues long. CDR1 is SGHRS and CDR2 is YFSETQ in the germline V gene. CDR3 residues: CASSLGGGEETQYF. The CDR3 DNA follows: TGCGCCAGCAGCTTGGGAGGGGGAGAAGAGACCCAGTACTTC.

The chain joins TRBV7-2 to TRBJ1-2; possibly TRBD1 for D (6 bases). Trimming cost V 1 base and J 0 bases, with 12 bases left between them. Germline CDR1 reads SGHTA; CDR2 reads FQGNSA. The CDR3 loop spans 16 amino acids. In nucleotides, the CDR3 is TGTGCCAGCAGCTTAGGTTTTCGGGACACTAACTATGGCTACACCTTC. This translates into CASSLGFRDTNYGYTF.

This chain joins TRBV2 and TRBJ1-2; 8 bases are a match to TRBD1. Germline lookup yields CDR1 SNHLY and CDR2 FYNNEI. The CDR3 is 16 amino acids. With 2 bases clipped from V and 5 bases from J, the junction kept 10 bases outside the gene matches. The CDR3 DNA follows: TGTGCCAGCAGTGAACTATCGGACAGGGATTATTATGGCTACACCTTC. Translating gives CASSELSDRDYYGYTF. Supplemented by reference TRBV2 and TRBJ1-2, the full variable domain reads EPEVTQTPSHQVTQMGQEVILRCVPISNHLYFYWYRQILGQKVEFLVSFYNNEISEKSEIFDDQFSVERPDGSNFTLKIRSTKLEDSAMYFCASSELSDRDYYGYTFGSGTRLTVV.

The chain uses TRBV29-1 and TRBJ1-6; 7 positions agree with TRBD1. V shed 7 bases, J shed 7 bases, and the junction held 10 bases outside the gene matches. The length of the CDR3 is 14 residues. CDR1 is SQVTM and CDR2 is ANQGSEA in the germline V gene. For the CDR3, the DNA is TGCAGCGCCGGCGAGGGACAGAGGAATTCACCCCTCCACTTT. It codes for CSAGEGQRNSPLHF.

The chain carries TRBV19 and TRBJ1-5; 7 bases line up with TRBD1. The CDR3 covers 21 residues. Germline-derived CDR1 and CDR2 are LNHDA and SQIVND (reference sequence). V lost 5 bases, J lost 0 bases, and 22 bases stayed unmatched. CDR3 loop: CASSSHPGTVGQQYSNQPQHF. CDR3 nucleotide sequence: TGTGCCAGTAGTTCTCATCCCGGGACAGTGGGGCAGCAATATAGCAATCAGCCCCAGCATTTT.

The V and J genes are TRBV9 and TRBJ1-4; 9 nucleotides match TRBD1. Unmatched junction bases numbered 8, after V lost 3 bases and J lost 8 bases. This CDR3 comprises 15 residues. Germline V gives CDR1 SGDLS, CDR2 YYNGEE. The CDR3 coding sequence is TGTGCCAGCAGCGGCTCCGGGACAGGGAGCGAAAAACTGTTTTTT. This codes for CASSGSGTGSEKLFF.

CDR3 bases: TGTGCCAGCAGCCAAGAGCCCTGGGATAGCGGGGGAAATGAGCAGTTCTTC. This translates into CASSQEPWDSGGNEQFF. The gene calls are TRBV4-2 and TRBJ2-1; TRBD2 matches at 9 bases. V gave up 0 bases and J gave up 7 bases; unmatched junction bases: 10. This CDR3 has 17 amino acids. CDR1 and CDR2 from the germline V gene are LGHNA and YNFKEQ.

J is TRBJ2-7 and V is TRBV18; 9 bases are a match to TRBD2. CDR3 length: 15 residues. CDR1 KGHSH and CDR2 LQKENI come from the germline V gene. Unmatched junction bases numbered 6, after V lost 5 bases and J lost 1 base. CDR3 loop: CASSSLAGESYEQYF. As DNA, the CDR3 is TGTGCCAGCTCAAGTTTAGCGGGGGAATCCTACGAGCAGTACTTC. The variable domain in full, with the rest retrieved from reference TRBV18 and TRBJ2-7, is NAGVMQNPRHLVRRRGQEARLRCSPMKGHSHVYWYRQLPEEGLKFMVYLQKENIIDESGMPKERFSAEFPKEGPSILRIQQVVRGDSAAYFCASSSLAGESYEQYFGPGTRLTVT.

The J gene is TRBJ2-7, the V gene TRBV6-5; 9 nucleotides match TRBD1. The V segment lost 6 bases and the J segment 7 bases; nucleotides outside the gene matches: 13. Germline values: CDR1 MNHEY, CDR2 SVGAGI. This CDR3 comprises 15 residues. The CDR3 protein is CASRASDRGNWEQYF. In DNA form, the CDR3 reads TGTGCCAGCAGGGCCTCGGACAGGGGAAACTGGGAGCAGTACTTC.

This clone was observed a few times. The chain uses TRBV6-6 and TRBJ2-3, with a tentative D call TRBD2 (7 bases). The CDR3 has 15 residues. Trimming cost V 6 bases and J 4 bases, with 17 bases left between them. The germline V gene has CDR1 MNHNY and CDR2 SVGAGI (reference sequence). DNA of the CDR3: TGTGCCAGCAGCTTCCGGGGGGCCCATCCAGATACGCAGTATTTT. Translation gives CASSFRGAHPDTQYF.

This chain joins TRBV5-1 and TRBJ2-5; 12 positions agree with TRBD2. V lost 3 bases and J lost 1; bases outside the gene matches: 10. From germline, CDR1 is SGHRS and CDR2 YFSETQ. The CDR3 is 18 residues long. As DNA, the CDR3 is TGCGCCAGCAGCTCGGCGGGACTAGCGGGTGACACCCAAGAGACCCAGTACTTC. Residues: CASSSAGLAGDTQETQYF.

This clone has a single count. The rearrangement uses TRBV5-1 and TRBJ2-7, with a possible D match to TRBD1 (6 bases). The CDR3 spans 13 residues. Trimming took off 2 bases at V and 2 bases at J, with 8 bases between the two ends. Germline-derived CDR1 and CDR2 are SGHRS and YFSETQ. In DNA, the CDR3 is TGCGCCAGCAGCTTTCGACAGGCCTACGAGCAGTACTTC. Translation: CASSFRQAYEQYF.

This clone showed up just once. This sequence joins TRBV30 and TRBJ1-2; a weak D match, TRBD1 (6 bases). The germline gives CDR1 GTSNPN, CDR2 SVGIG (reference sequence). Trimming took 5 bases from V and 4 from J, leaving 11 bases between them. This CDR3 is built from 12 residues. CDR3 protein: CAWETGIYGYTF. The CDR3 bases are TGTGCCTGGGAAACAGGGATCTATGGCTACACCTTC.

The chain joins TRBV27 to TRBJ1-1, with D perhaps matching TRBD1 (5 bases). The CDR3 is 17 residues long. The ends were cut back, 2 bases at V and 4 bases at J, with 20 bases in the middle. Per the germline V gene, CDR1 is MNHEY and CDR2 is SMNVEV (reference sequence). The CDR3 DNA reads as TGTGCCAGCAGTTTAACCTTCCTGGGGCTTAGGGGCACTGAAGCTTTCTTT. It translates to CASSLTFLGLRGTEAFF.

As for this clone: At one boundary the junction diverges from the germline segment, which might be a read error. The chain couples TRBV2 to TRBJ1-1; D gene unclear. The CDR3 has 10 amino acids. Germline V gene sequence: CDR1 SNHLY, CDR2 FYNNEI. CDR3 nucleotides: TGTGCCAGCAGTGGACTATTCTTTATCTTT. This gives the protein CASSGLFFIF.

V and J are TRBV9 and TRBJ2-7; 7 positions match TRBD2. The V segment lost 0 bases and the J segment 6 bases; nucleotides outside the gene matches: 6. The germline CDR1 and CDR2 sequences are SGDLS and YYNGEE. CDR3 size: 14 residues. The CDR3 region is CASSVGVPGGEQYF. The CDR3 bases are TGTGCCAGCAGCGTAGGAGTTCCGGGGGGCGAGCAGTACTTC.

Written as DNA, the CDR3 is TGTGCCAGCATGGATAGAACTAGACTAGCCGGGGAGCTGTTTTTT. It translates to CASMDRTRLAGELFF. V is TRBV6-6 and J is TRBJ2-2; TRBD2 might be the D (6 bases). CDR1 and CDR2 from the germline V gene are MNHNY and SVGAGI (reference sequence). This CDR3 comprises 15 residues. Trimming cost V 7 bases and J 6 bases, with 18 bases left between them.

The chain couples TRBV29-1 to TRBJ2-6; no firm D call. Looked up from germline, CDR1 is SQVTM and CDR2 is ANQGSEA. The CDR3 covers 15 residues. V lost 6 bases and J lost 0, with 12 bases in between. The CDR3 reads CSVRTVTSGANVLTF. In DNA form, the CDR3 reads TGCAGCGTCCGAACAGTGACCTCTGGGGCCAACGTCCTGACTTTC. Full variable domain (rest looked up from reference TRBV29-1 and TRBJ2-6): SAVISQKPSRDICQRGTSLTIQCQVDSQVTMMFWYRQQPGQSLTLIATANQGSEATYESGFVIDKFPISRPNLTFSTLTVSNMSPEDSSIYLCSVRTVTSGANVLTFGAGSRLTVL.

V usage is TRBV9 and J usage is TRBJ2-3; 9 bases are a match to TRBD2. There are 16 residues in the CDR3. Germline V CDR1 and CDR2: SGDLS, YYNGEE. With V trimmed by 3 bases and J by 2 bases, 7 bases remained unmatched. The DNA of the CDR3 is TGTGCCAGCAGCGCTGCGGGGGGGGTGGCCACAGATACGCAGTATTTT. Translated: CASSAAGGVATDTQYF.

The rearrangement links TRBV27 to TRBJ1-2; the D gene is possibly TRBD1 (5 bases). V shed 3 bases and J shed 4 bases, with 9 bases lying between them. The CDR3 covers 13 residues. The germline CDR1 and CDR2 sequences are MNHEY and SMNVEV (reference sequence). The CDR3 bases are TGTGCCAGCAGTTTCCAGGGCAGCTATGGCTACACCTTC. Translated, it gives CASSFQGSYGYTF.

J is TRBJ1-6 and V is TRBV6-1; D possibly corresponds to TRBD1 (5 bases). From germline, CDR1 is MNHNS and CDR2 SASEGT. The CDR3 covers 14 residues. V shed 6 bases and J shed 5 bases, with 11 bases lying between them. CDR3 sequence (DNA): TGTGCCAGCAGCGAGGGACTTAATAATTCACCCCTCCACTTT. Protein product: CASSEGLNNSPLHF.